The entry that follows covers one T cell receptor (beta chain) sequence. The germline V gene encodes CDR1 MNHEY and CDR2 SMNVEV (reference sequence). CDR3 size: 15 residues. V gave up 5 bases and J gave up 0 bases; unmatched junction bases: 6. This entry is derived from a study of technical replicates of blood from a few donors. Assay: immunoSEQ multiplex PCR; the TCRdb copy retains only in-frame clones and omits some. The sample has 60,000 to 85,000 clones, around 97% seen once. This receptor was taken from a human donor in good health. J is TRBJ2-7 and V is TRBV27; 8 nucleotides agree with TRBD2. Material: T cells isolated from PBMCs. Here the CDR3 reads CASSRGGGGSYEQYF. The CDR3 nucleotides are TGTGCCAGCAGTCGGGGGGGCGGGGGCTCCTACGAGCAGTACTTC.